These T cell receptor beta chains were read from a single sample in a study of cytomegalovirus exposure and HLA in healthy donors. TCRdb keeps only in-frame clones here, not all; method: immunoSEQ multiplex PCR. The repertoire holds over 100,000 clones, with under 70% as singletons. The sequencing input was PBMCs. The receptors shown here come from a man aged 30-40 years in good health and CMV-seropositive. Both conserved end residues are part of each CDR3. Each record gives: CDR3 length, clone size, V gene, J gene, D gene, CDR3 DNA, CDR3 protein. D genes are given only for firm matches. Rows may omit the clone size; those that give it use once, few, many or a size class.

16,.,TRBV19,TRBJ1-5,.,TGTGCCAGTAGTCCAGGGCCAGGGGTTGTTGGTCAGCCCCAGCATTTT,CASSPGPGVVGQPQHF
14,.,TRBV2,TRBJ1-2,.,TGTGCCAGCAGTGTTGTCGACAGCCGCTATGGCTACACCTTC,CASSVVDSRYGYTF
13,.,TRBV9,TRBJ1-2,TRBD1,TGTGCCAGCAGCCGGGACAGTAACTATGGCTACACCTTC,CASSRDSNYGYTF
21,.,TRBV7-3,TRBJ2-2,.,TGTGCCAGCAGCCCGCAACGTCGGGACCCCGGGACACCTCGGGGAACCGGGGAGCTGTTTTTT,CASSPQRRDPGTPRGTGELFF
15,few,TRBV2,TRBJ2-1,TRBD2,TGTGCCAGCAACCGCCTAGCGGGGGGTCCTAATGAGCAGTTCTTC,CASNRLAGGPNEQFF
15,.,TRBV28,TRBJ1-1,.,TGTGCCAGCAGTTTGCCCGACAGTCTGAACACTGAAGCTTTCTTT,CASSLPDSLNTEAFF
15,medium-sized,TRBV5-6,TRBJ2-5,TRBD1,TGTGCCAGCAGCCCCGGGACAGGGGGCGGGCAGACCCAGTACTTC,CASSPGTGGGQTQYF
13,.,TRBV7-2,TRBJ2-3,.,TGTGCCAGCAGCTACGACAGGCGCGATACGCAGTATTTT,CASSYDRRDTQYF
15,.,TRBV7-3,TRBJ1-4,.,TGTGCCAGCAGCTTAGGGCCTCTTCGGCATGAAAAACTGTTTTTT,CASSLGPLRHEKLFF
14,.,TRBV5-4,TRBJ2-3,.,TGTGCCAGCAGCTTTAGCACTAGCACAGATACGCAGTATTTT,CASSFSTSTDTQYF
14,.,TRBV19,TRBJ1-1,.,TGTGCCAGTAGTAAGTTCGGTCCTAACACTGAAGCTTTCTTT,CASSKFGPNTEAFF
16,.,TRBV27,TRBJ1-2,.,TGTGCCAGCAGTTCCCAAGGGGGTAGCATGGAGGAGGGCTACACCTTC,CASSSQGGSMEEGYTF
14,.,TRBV11-2,TRBJ2-7,.,TGTGCCAGCAGCCGACAGATGTTCTCTCCCGAGCAGTACTTC,CASSRQMFSPEQYF